The 27 T cell receptor beta chains below come from one sample, sequenced in a study of blood T cells in healthy people across ages. The authors ran a second PCR of about 6 to 11 cycles using a sample-barcoded 5' primer and a J-beta primer mix. TCRdb used MiXCR to reprocess the 5' RACE reads, holding one entry per CDR3 protein. Here the sample spans under 2,000,000 distinct CDR3 sequences, about 49% being singletons. Sequencing was performed on blood. Source of these receptors: a woman between 40 and 50 years old in good health.

The V call is TRBV20-1, the J call TRBJ1-1; D is possibly TRBD1 (5 bases). Trimming took off 3 bases at V and 0 bases at J, with 32 bases between the two ends. CDR3 size: 21 residues. The V gene's germline CDR1 is DFQATT and CDR2 SNEGSKA (reference sequence). CDR3 DNA: TGCAGTGCTAGGGAGGCGATGGGTTCCCGGGGCAGGAGCCTAATGAACACTGAAGCTTTCTTT. Protein sequence: CSAREAMGSRGRSLMNTEAFF.

This sequence joins TRBV5-1 and TRBJ1-1; D is perhaps TRBD1 (6 bases). Between the trimmed V and J ends, which lost 0 bases and 2 bases, there was a span of 17 bases. The CDR3 length is 17 residues. The germline CDR1 and CDR2 sequences are SGHRS and YFSETQ. CDR3 sequence: CASSLAAGVSSNTEAFF. As DNA, the CDR3 is TGCGCCAGCAGCTTGGCCGCAGGGGTGAGCTCCAACACTGAAGCTTTCTTT.

This rearrangement joins TRBV7-2 to TRBJ2-1; 12 bases are shared with TRBD2. The length of the CDR3 is 18 residues. The germline V gene encodes CDR1 SGHTA and CDR2 FQGNSA. The trim removed 2 bases at V and 4 bases at J, leaving 9 bases unmatched. The CDR3 region is CASSLLLAGGRQYNEQFF. The DNA of the CDR3 is TGTGCCAGCAGCTTATTGCTAGCGGGGGGGCGGCAGTACAATGAGCAGTTCTTC.

The chain combines TRBV20-1 with TRBJ2-4; D may correspond to TRBD1 or TRBD2 (5 bases each). CDR1 and CDR2 (germline): DFQATT, SNEGSKA (reference sequence). The CDR3 loop spans 16 amino acids. Trimming removed 0 bases at V and 2 bases at J, with 14 bases between. The CDR3 DNA sequence: TGCAGTGCTAGAGATCTGGGGGTAGGGCCCAAAAACATTCAGTACTTC. This sequence encodes CSARDLGVGPKNIQYF.

This clonotype was recorded many times. The chain recombines TRBV7-2 with TRBJ2-1, with 15 bases lining up with TRBD2. The trim removed 4 bases at V and 6 bases at J, leaving 1 base unmatched. The CDR3 is 15 amino acids. Germline lookup yields CDR1 SGHTA and CDR2 FQGNSA. CDR3 in DNA: TGTGCCAGCAGCTGGACTAGCGGGGGGGCCAATGAGCAGTTCTTC. This sequence encodes CASSWTSGGANEQFF.

The J gene is TRBJ2-1, the V gene TRBV11-2; TRBD2 is a possible D gene (6 bases). This CDR3 has 16 residues. Trimming removed 1 base from V and 5 bases from J, with 15 bases in between. The germline V gene encodes CDR1 SGHAT and CDR2 FQNNGV. The CDR3 sequence is CASSLGIAEGHNEQFF. The CDR3 nucleotides are TGTGCCAGCAGCTTAGGAATAGCGGAGGGCCACAATGAGCAGTTCTTC.

The chain recombines TRBV11-3 with TRBJ2-5; tentatively, D is TRBD1 (6 bases). The CDR3 contains 15 residues. Germline V gene sequence: CDR1 SGHNT, CDR2 YENEEA. With 5 bases removed from V and 11 bases from J, the gap between germline ends came to 24 bases. CDR3 DNA sequence: TGTGCCAGCAGCCCGTATAGGGTGGGGGCAAATGAGCAGTACTTC. Amino acid sequence: CASSPYRVGANEQYF.

The chain is built from TRBV7-2 and TRBJ2-7; 10 positions match TRBD2. CDR1 is SGHTA and CDR2 is FQGNSA in the germline V gene. The J segment lost 1 base and the V segment lost 0 bases, leaving 12 bases of the junction unmatched. The CDR3 runs 19 residues. The CDR3 nucleotides read TGTGCCAGCAGCTTAGCGCAATATCAGGAACTAGCGGGGTCCTACGAGCAGTACTTC. As protein: CASSLAQYQELAGSYEQYF.

The chain joins TRBV11-2 to TRBJ1-2; 8 positions agree with TRBD1. This CDR3 has 13 residues. Germline-derived CDR1 and CDR2 are SGHAT and FQNNGV. Trimming at V came to 5 bases and at J to 8 bases, leaving 7 bases not matched to a gene. CDR3 DNA: TGTGCCAGCAGCCACGACAGGGGCGAAGGCTACACCTTC. Residues: CASSHDRGEGYTF.

The chain uses TRBV4-3 and TRBJ2-1; the D call may be TRBD1 or TRBD2 (5 bases each). The length of the CDR3 is 14 residues. V was cut by 2 bases and J by 2 bases, with 7 bases left in between. CDR1 and CDR2 from the germline V gene are LGHNA and YSLEER. The CDR3 nucleotides are TGCGCCAGCAGCCAACGGGGACCCTACAATGAGCAGTTCTTC. Translating gives CASSQRGPYNEQFF.

The rearrangement joins TRBV27 to TRBJ1-2, with 10 bases matching TRBD1. Germline V gene lookup returns CDR1 MNHEY and CDR2 SMNVEV (reference sequence). CDR3 length: 17 amino acids. With V trimmed by 5 bases and J by 0 bases, 9 bases remained unmatched. Here the CDR3 reads CASSPGQGSPPNYGYTF. As DNA, the CDR3 is TGTGCCAGCAGTCCGGGACAGGGGTCCCCTCCTAACTATGGCTACACCTTC.

There are a few counts of this clonotype. The chain recombines TRBV20-1 with TRBJ2-1; D is possibly TRBD2 (6 bases). V lost 6 bases, J lost 7 bases, and 19 bases lay in between. From germline, CDR1 is DFQATT and CDR2 SNEGSKA (reference sequence). This CDR3 is 14 amino acids long. CDR3 in amino acids: CSAAPGSGPNEQFF. The CDR3 nucleotides read TGCAGTGCCGCCCCGGGTAGCGGTCCGAATGAGCAGTTCTTC.

Concerning this clonotype itself: Its ends do not fully match the called genes, so a read error is possible. The chain recombines TRBV20-1 with TRBJ2-3; no reliable D call. Germline V gene data show CDR1 as DFQATT and CDR2 as SNEGSKA (reference sequence). This CDR3 contains 13 residues. CDR3 sequence: CSAARPLTDAQYF. The CDR3 nucleotides are TGCAGTGCTGCGAGACCCCTCACAGATGCGCAGTATTTT.

The chain links TRBV15 to TRBJ2-1, with 11 bases fitting TRBD2. From germline, CDR1 is LNHNV and CDR2 YYDKDF (reference sequence). CDR3 length: 20 amino acids. Unmatched junction bases numbered 15, after V lost 5 bases and J lost 0 bases. The DNA for the CDR3 is TGTGCCACCAGCGGTGATAGCGGGGGGGCCATGGGAAGCTCCTACAATGAGCAGTTCTTC. Residues: CATSGDSGGAMGSSYNEQFF.

This clonotype was observed a handful of times. The V gene is TRBV6-5, the J gene TRBJ2-5; maybe TRBD1 (5 bases). Trimming left V 5 bases short and J 5 bases short, with 15 bases between. Looked up from germline, CDR1 is MNHEY and CDR2 is SVGAGI. The CDR3 covers 14 residues. CDR3 residues: CASSPKGVWETQYF. As DNA, the CDR3 is TGTGCCAGCAGTCCCAAAGGGGTCTGGGAGACCCAGTACTTC.

The chain couples TRBV28 to TRBJ2-7, with D perhaps given as TRBD1 or TRBD2 (5 bases each). V was trimmed by 6 bases and J by 0 bases, leaving 15 bases between them. CDR3 length equals 15 residues. The germline CDR1 and CDR2 sequences are MDHEN and SYDVKM. The CDR3 region is CASSVTRGLSYEQYF. The CDR3 DNA reads TGTGCCAGCAGCGTAACGAGGGGCCTCTCCTACGAGCAGTACTTC.

This clonotype was seen a few times. The chain employs TRBV10-3 and TRBJ2-3, with a weak D call TRBD1 (7 bases). The CDR3 contains 13 residues. Trimming left V 6 bases short and J 5 bases short, with 12 bases between. From germline, CDR1 is ENHRY and CDR2 SYGVKD. The CDR3 region is CAIREGAGDTQYF. Written as DNA, the CDR3 is TGTGCCATCAGGGAGGGGGCCGGAGATACGCAGTATTTT.

This clonotype was seen only a few times. This chain links TRBV20-1 with TRBJ2-4; no clear D gene. The germline CDR1 and CDR2 sequences are DFQATT and SNEGSKA (reference sequence). The CDR3 covers 12 residues. V was shortened by 5 bases and J by 7 bases, with 12 bases between the two germline ends. The CDR3 sequence is CSAPSASNIQYF. The CDR3 DNA is TGCAGTGCTCCCTCGGCCAGCAACATTCAGTACTTC.

The chain combines TRBV27 with TRBJ2-1; 13 bases line up with TRBD2. V shed 6 bases and J 9 bases; nucleotides not matched to a gene: 8. The CDR3 is 15 amino acids. Looked up from germline, CDR1 is MNHEY and CDR2 is SMNVEV (reference sequence). The CDR3 sequence: CASRLLAGGAIEQFF. As DNA, the CDR3 is TGTGCCAGCAGGTTACTAGCGGGGGGGGCGATTGAGCAGTTCTTC.

J is TRBJ2-1 and V is TRBV2; 7 nucleotides agree with TRBD2. The CDR3 covers 14 residues. After removal of 8 bases from V and 1 base from J, the junction contained 5 bases not matched to a gene. Germline V gene lookup returns CDR1 SNHLY and CDR2 FYNNEI. CDR3 amino acids: CASVRRGSYNEQFF. CDR3 nucleotides: TGTGCCAGCGTGCGGCGGGGGTCCTACAATGAGCAGTTCTTC.

The chain links TRBV5-1 to TRBJ2-3, with 7 bases identical to TRBD2. The V segment lost 0 bases and the J segment 5 bases; nucleotides outside the gene matches: 6. In germline, CDR1 is SGHRS, CDR2 YFSETQ. The length of the CDR3 is 15 residues. In DNA form, the CDR3 reads TGCGCCAGCAGCTTGGCCGGGACTAATAGAGATACGCAGTATTTT. Translated: CASSLAGTNRDTQYF.

The chain links TRBV7-3 to TRBJ2-5; no reliable D call. The CDR3 consists of 12 residues. The V end lost 2 bases, the J end lost 10 bases, and 11 bases lay between the germline ends. CDR1 is SGHTA, CDR2 FQGTGA, per germline. The CDR3 sequence is CASSLGDGDQYF. CDR3 in DNA: TGTGCCAGCAGCTTAGGTGATGGGGACCAGTACTTC.

This clonotype was detected a few times. The genes are TRBV5-1 and TRBJ2-7; perhaps TRBD1 as D (8 bases). The germline V and J ends were trimmed by 0 bases and 7 bases, with 17 bases remaining between them. Germline CDR1 and CDR2: SGHRS and YFSETQ. The CDR3 loop spans 15 amino acids. Here the CDR3 DNA reads TGCGCCAGCAGCTTGGACAGGGGGGGCCTTATGGAGCAGTACTTC. It yields the protein CASSLDRGGLMEQYF.

The chain is built from TRBV4-2 and TRBJ2-7, with D tentatively TRBD1 or TRBD2 (5 bases each). Trimming shortened V by 0 bases and J by 2 bases, and 11 bases separated the two germline ends. The CDR3 covers 15 residues. Germline CDR1 reads LGHNA; CDR2 reads YNFKEQ. The CDR3: CASSQDEGSAYEQYF. As DNA, the CDR3 is TGTGCCAGCAGCCAAGATGAGGGGAGCGCCTACGAGCAGTACTTC.

This sequence joins TRBV18 and TRBJ2-5, with D unclear. The germline V gene has CDR1 KGHSH and CDR2 LQKENI. V was shortened by 6 bases and J by 2 bases, with 10 bases between the two germline ends. CDR3 length equals 13 residues. As DNA, the CDR3 is TGTGCCAGCTCCGAAACCCTTCAAGAGACCCAGTACTTC. It specifies CASSETLQETQYF.

This sequence joins TRBV24-1 and TRBJ2-7; TRBD1 or TRBD2 may be the D gene (5 bases each). Germline CDR1 KGHDR, CDR2 SFDVKD. CDR3 size: 13 residues. Trimming stripped 4 bases from V and 7 bases from J, with 13 bases between. CDR3 residues: CATSEGTRHEQYF. As DNA, the CDR3 is TGTGCCACCAGTGAAGGGACGAGGCATGAGCAGTACTTC.

The V call is TRBV29-1, the J call TRBJ1-1, with 9 bases identical to TRBD1. Germline lookup yields CDR1 SQVTM and CDR2 ANQGSEA. This CDR3 has 14 amino acids. J lost 3 bases, V lost 6 bases, and 8 bases had no gene match. The CDR3 here is CSVVRDREDTEAFF. CDR3 nucleotide sequence: TGCAGCGTCGTCCGGGACAGGGAGGACACTGAAGCTTTCTTT.